This T cell receptor beta chain derives from a study of shared clonotypes between healthy human individuals. The CDR3 sequence is 14 residues long. Germline CDR1 MNHEY, CDR2 SMNVEV (reference sequence). Trimming removed 0 bases at V and 8 bases at J, with 11 bases between. Data came from immunoSEQ multiplex PCR; TCRdb stores just in-frame clones and leaves some out. The sample comprises 2 million to 2.5 million clones, more than 85% of which are singletons, and 0.39% rests with the top ten. The receptor comes from a man aged 18 to 35 in good health. Some clones in this sample may be carry-over from other donors' samples. Sequenced material: naive CD4+ T cells from PBMCs. The sample's subset: CD45RA+ positively selected. The V call is TRBV27, the J call TRBJ2-1; D is possibly TRBD2 (5 bases). The CDR3 region has the DNA TGTGCCAGCAGTTTATCGAGGCTAGCAGATGAGCAGTTCTTC. Protein: CASSLSRLADEQFF.